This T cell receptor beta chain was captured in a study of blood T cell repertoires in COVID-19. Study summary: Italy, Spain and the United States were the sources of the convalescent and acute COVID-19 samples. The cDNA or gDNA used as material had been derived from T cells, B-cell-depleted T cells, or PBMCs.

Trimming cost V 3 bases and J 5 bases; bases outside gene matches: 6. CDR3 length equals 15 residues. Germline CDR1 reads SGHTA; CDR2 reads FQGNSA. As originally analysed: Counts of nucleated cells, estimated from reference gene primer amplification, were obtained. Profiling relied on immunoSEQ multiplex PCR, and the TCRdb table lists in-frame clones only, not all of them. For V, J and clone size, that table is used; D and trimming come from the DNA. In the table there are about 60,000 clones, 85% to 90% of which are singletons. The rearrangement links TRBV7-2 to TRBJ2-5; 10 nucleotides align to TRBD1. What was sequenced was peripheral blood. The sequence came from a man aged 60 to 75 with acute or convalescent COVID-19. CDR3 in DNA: TGTGCCAGCAGCTTCGGGACAGGGGAGAGGGAGACCCAGTACTTC. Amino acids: CASSFGTGERETQYF.